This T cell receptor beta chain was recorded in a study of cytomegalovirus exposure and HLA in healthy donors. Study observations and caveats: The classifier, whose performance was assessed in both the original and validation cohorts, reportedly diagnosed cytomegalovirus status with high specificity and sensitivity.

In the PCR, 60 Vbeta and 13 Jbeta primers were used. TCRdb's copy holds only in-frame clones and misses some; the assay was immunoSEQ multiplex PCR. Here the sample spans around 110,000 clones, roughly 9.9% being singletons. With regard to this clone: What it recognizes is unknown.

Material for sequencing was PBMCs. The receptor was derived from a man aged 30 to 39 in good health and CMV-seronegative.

CDR3 sequence: CASSLRGAVLNQPQHF. The CDR3 coding sequence is TGTGCCAGCAGCTTACGGGGGGCGGTCCTCAATCAGCCCCAGCATTTT. This chain uses TRBV7-8 with TRBJ1-5; TRBD1 might be the D (6 bases). The CDR3 extends over 16 amino acids. Germline CDR1 reads SGHVS; CDR2 reads FQNEAQ. V shed 2 bases and J shed 3 bases, with 14 bases lying between them.